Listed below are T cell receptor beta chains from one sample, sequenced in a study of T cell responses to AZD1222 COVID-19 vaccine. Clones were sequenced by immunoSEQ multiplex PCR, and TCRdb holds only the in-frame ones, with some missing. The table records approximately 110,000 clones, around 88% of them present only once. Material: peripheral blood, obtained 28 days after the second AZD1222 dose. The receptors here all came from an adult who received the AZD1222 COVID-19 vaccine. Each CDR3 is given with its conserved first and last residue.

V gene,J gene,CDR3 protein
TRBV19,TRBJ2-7,CASSSGDRAYEQYF
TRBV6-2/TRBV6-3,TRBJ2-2,CASSYSLAGGPNTGELFF
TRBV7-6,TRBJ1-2,CASSHQVAGGDYGYTF
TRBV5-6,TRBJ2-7,CASSRPYEQYF
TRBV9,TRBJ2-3,CASSPSGIPTDTQYF
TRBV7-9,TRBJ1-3,CASSLDDRAGNTIYF
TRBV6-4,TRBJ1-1,CASSDSGQGRARTEAFF
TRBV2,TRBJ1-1,CGGDMGGMNTEAFF
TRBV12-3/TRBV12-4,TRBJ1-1,CASGRGTEAFF
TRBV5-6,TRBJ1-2,CASSDEAGFSNYGYTF
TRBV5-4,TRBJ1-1,CASSLANFAEAFF
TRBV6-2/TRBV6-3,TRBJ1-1,CASSNQGSINTEAFF
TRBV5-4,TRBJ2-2,CASSRDEGRTGELFF
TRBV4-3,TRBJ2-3,CASSLDSLDTQYF
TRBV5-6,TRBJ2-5,CASTVQGMAGTQYF
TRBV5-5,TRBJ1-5,CASSPRAYSNQPQHF
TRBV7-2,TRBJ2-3,CASGIPWLDTQYF
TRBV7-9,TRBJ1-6,CASSLGQRDNSPLHF
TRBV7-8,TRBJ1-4,CASSPGDRGFEKLFF
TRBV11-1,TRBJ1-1,CASKLSGNTEAFF
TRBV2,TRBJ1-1,CASSKRLGNTRPGDTEAFF
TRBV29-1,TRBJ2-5,CSVAGSQKETQYF
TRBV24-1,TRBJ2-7,CATSDQSLYEQYF
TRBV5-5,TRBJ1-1,CASSLATGVTEAFF
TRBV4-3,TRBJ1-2,CASSQDRIARYGYTF
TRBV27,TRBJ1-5,CASRQGASNQPQHF
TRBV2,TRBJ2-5,CASSPGLAGGRGTQYF
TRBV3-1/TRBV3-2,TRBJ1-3,CASSPGRSSGNTIYF
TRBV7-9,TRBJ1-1,CASSPPPLATEAFF
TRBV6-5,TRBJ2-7,CASAGSSYEQYF
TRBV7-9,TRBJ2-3,CASSLGGAGRTDTQYF
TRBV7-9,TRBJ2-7,CASLGHQGQQAVYEQYF
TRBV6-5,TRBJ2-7,CASSYSTNTPYF
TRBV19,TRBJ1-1,CASSPGQTMNTEAFF
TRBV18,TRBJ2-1,CASSLFTTGQGSNEQFF
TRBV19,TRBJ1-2,CASSLGQRGYGYTF
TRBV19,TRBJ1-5,CASSILGPSGNQPQHF
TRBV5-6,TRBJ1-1,CASSSEGYRSGAFF
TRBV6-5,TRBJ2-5,CASSYLAGLETQYF
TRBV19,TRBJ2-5,CASSRAGAAETQYF
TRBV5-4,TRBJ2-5,CASSRQGAEETQYF
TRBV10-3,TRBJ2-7,CAISAQGTYEQYF
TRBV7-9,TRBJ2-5,CASSSTRTAQETQYF